This TCR beta chain was sequenced in a study of blood T cell repertoires in COVID-19. Overall study context: T cells, B-cell-depleted T cells, or PBMCs supplied cDNA or gDNA.

Original processing notes: Amplification from reference gene primers served as the basis for estimated nucleated cell counts. Measured with immunoSEQ multiplex PCR; TCRdb has only the in-frame clones, and not every one. The DNA was the basis for D and trimming; V, J and clone size are from that table. Counted here are approximately 90,000 clones, about nine tenths occurring once; the ten biggest clones make up 3% to 4%. J lost 6 bases, V lost 2 bases, and 7 bases had no gene match. The length of the CDR3 is 15 residues. Germline CDR1 and CDR2: SGHRS and YFSETQ. The chain has TRBV5-1 and TRBJ2-3; 9 nucleotides agree with TRBD1. This receptor was identified in a woman between 65 and 79 years old with acute or convalescent COVID-19. Sequenced sample: peripheral blood. CDR3 bases: TGCGCCAGCAGCTTACCGGGACAGGGTCCGGATACGCAGTATTTT. The encoded protein is CASSLPGQGPDTQYF.